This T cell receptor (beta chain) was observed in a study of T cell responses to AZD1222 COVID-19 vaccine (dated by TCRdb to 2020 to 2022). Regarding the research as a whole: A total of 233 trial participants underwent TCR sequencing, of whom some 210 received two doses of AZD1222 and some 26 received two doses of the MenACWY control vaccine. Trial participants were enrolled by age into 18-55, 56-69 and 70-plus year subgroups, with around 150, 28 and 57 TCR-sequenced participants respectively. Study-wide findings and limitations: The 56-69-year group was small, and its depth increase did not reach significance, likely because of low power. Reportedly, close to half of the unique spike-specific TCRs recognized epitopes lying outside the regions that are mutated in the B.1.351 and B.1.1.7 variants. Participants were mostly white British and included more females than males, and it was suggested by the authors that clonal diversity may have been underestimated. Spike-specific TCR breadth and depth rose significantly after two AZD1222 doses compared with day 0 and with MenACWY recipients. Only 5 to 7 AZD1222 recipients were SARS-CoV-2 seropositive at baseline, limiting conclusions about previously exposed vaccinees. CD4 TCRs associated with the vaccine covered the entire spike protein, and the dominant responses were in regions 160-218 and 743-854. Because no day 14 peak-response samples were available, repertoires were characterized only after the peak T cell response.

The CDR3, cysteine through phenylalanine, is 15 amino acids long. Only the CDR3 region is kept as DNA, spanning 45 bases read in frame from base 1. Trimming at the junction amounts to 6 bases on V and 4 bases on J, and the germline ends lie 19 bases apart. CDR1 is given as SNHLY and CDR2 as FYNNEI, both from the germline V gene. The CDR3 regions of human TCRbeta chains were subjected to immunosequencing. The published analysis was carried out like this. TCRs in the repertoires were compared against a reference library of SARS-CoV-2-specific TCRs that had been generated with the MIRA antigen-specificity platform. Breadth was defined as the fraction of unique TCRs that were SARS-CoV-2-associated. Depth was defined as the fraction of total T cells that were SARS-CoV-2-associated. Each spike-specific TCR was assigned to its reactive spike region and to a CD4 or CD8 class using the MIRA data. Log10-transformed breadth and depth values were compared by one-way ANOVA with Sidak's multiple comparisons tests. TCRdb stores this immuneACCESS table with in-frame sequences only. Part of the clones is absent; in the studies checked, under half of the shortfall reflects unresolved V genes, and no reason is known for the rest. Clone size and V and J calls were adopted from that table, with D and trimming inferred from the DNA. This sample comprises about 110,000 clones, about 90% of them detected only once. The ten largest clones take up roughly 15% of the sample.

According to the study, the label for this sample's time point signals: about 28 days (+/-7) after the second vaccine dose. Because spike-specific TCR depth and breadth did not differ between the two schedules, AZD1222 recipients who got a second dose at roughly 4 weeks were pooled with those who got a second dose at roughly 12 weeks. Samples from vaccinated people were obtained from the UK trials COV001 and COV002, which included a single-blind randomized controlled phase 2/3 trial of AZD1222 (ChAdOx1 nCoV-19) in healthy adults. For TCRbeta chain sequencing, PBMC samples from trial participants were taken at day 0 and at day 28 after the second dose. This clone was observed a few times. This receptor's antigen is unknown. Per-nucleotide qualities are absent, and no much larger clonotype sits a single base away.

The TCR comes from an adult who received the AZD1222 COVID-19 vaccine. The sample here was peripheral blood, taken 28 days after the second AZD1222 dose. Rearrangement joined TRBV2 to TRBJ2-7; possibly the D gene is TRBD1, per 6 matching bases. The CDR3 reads CASRAETGSWYEQYF. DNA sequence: TGTGCCAGCAGGGCTGAAACAGGGTCGTGGTACGAGCAGTACTTC.